This T cell receptor (beta chain) originates from a study of blood T cells in healthy people across ages. The CDR3 contains 14 residues. CDR1 MNHEY and CDR2 SMNVEV come from the germline V gene (reference sequence). Investigators took roughly 9.5 milliliters of peripheral blood from every donor. Total RNA was extracted at no less than 6 micrograms per sample. The authors ran a second PCR of about 7 to 11 cycles using a sample-barcoded 5' primer and a J-beta primer mix. TCRdb reanalysed the 5' RACE reads using MiXCR and keeps one entry per CDR3 protein. This table has some 800,000 distinct CDR3 sequences, around 43% appearing once.

Sequencing was done on a sample of blood. J is TRBJ2-7 and V is TRBV27; the D gene is possibly TRBD1 (7 bases). The end of the DNA aligns better with TRBJ2-5, so the J call may be wrong. The receptor's source is a man aged 60 to 69 in good health. The CDR3 here is CASSVEGAGETQYF. The DNA of the CDR3 is TGTGCCAGCAGTGTGGAGGGGGCTGGTGAGACCCAGTACTTC.